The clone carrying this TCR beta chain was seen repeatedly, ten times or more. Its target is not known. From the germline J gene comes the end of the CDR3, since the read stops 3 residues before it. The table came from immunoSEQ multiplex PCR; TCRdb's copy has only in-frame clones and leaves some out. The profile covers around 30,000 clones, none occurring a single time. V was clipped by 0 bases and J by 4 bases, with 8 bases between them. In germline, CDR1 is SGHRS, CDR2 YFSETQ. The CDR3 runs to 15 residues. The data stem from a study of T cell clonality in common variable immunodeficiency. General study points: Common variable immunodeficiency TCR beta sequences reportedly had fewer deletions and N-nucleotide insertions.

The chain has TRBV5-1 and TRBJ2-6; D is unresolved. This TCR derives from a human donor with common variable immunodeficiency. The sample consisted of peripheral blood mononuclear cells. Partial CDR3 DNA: TGCGCCAGCAGCTTGGAGGTGGCCGGGGCCAACGTC. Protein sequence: CASSLEVAGANV. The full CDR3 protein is CASSLEVAGANVLTF.